Shown below are 20 T cell receptor beta chains from a single sample sequenced in a study of CD8+ T cells in alopecia areata. Extracted RNA was reverse transcribed into cDNA, the sequencing template. This table comes from immunoSEQ multiplex PCR, and its TCRdb copy is limited to in-frame clones, with some not included. In the table there are roughly 220,000 clones, 66% of which are singletons. As to treatment: oral pan-JAK inhibitor, 5-10 mg twice daily. Sequencing used CD4+ T cells sorted from blood, obtained between weeks 44 and 45, from a patient treated with tofacitinib. These receptors came from a human donor with alopecia areata.

The chain carries TRBV29-1 and TRBJ1-1; D gene ambiguous. The CDR3 has 12 residues. V was clipped by 3 bases and J by 1 base, with 6 bases between them. From germline, CDR1 is SQVTM and CDR2 ANQGSEA. This chain's CDR3 is CSVDYGNTEAFF. The CDR3, as DNA: TGCAGCGTTGATTATGGGAACACTGAAGCTTTCTTT.

The chain has TRBV29-1 and TRBJ1-1; D not certain. Germline V CDR1 and CDR2: SQVTM, ANQGSEA. The CDR3 is made up of 9 amino acids. V was cut by 7 bases and J by 10 bases, with 10 bases left in between. CDR3 sequence: CSEREGAFF. CDR3 coding DNA: TGCAGCGAGAGGGAGGGAGCTTTCTTT. Variable domain in full (rest from reference TRBV29-1 and TRBJ1-1): SAVISQKPSRDICQRGTSLTIQCQVDSQVTMMFWYRQQPGQSLTLIATANQGSEATYESGFVIDKFPISRPNLTFSTLTVSNMSPEDSSIYLCSEREGAFFGQGTRLTVV.

CDR3 in amino acids: CASSLVAQGGEAFF. The CDR3 coding sequence is TGTGCCAGCAGCTTAGTAGCACAGGGAGGTGAAGCTTTCTTT. The chain has TRBV7-2 and TRBJ1-1; D might be TRBD1 (6 bases). V was trimmed by 1 base and J by 7 bases, leaving 13 bases between them. The CDR3 contains 14 residues. CDR1 SGHTA and CDR2 FQGNSA come from the germline V gene.

The chain recombines TRBV4-2 with TRBJ2-7; 9 positions agree with TRBD2. The CDR3 consists of 15 residues. Looked up from germline, CDR1 is LGHNA and CDR2 is YNFKEQ. Trimming took 1 base from V and 4 from J; bases not matched to a gene: 5. In DNA, the CDR3 is TGTGCCAGCAGCCAAGTTCCTAGCGGGGCTTACGAGCAGTACTTC. Translating it yields CASSQVPSGAYEQYF.

This clone turned up a few times. The rearrangement uses TRBV7-3 and TRBJ2-3; D is perhaps TRBD1 (5 bases). Germline V gene sequence: CDR1 SGHTA, CDR2 FQGTGA. Trimming stripped 4 bases from V and 1 base from J, with 9 bases between. The CDR3 covers 14 residues. CDR3 nucleotides: TGTGCCAGCAGCTCAGGACAAGGCACAGATACGCAGTATTTT. Protein: CASSSGQGTDTQYF. Filled out from reference TRBV7-3 and TRBJ2-3, the complete variable domain reads GAGVSQTPSNKVTEKGKYVELRCDPISGHTALYWYRQSLGQGPEFLIYFQGTGAADDSGLPNDRFFAVRPEGSVSTLKIQRTERGDSAVYLCASSSGQGTDTQYFGPGTRLTVL.

The rearrangement uses TRBV5-1 and TRBJ2-3; D call uncertain. V shed 3 bases and J shed 0 bases, with 17 bases lying between them. Germline-derived CDR1 and CDR2 are SGHRS and YFSETQ. The CDR3 totals 17 residues. CDR3 in DNA: TGCGCCAGCAGCTCCGTTCCTAAACCTTCTAGCACAGATACGCAGTATTTT. Translation gives CASSSVPKPSSTDTQYF.

The chain is built from TRBV30 and TRBJ2-7; D not resolved. The V end was cut by 2 bases, the J end by 0 bases, with 14 bases between. The CDR3 runs 15 residues. Germline V lookup: CDR1 GTSNPN, CDR2 SVGIG (reference sequence). CDR3 in amino acids: CAWSPSNGRSYEQYF. DNA for the CDR3: TGTGCCTGGAGTCCGTCGAACGGGCGCTCCTACGAGCAGTACTTC.

The chain links TRBV29-1 to TRBJ2-2, with a tentative D call TRBD1 (6 bases). Per germline, CDR1 SQVTM and CDR2 ANQGSEA. V lost 3 bases and J 5 bases, leaving 10 bases between the germline ends. The CDR3 extends over 13 amino acids. The CDR3 nucleotides read TGCAGCGTTGATCAAGGGGGAACCGGGGAGCTGTTTTTT. Encoded protein: CSVDQGGTGELFF.

This chain joins TRBV4-2 and TRBJ2-3; D may correspond to TRBD1 or TRBD2 (6 bases each). Per the germline V gene, CDR1 is LGHNA and CDR2 is YNFKEQ. Between the trimmed V and J ends, which lost 0 bases and 6 bases, there was a span of 16 bases. The CDR3 has 16 amino acids. The CDR3 is CASSQELDLGGDTQYF. The CDR3 nucleotides read TGTGCCAGCAGCCAAGAATTGGACCTAGGGGGGGATACGCAGTATTTT.

The chain employs TRBV29-1 and TRBJ1-2; D is unclear. This CDR3 comprises 12 residues. Between the trimmed V and J ends, which lost 4 bases and 0 bases, there was a span of 6 bases. Germline CDR1 and CDR2: SQVTM and ANQGSEA. CDR3 in DNA: TGCAGCGTTGCGAACTCTAACTATGGCTACACCTTC. It encodes CSVANSNYGYTF.

This sequence joins TRBV5-4 and TRBJ2-1; 9 bases line up with TRBD2. After removal of 5 bases from V and 0 bases from J, the junction contained 9 bases not matched to a gene. The CDR3 consists of 17 residues. The germline V gene encodes CDR1 SGHNT and CDR2 YYREEE (reference sequence). CDR3 sequence reads: CASSLPPRGGSYNEQFF. As DNA, the CDR3 is TGTGCCAGCAGTTTACCTCCGCGGGGGGGCTCCTACAATGAGCAGTTCTTC.

V is TRBV5-6 and J is TRBJ2-7, with D hard to call. Between the trimmed V and J ends, which lost 3 bases and 1 base, there was a span of 11 bases. The CDR3 is 14 amino acids. Germline V gene lookup returns CDR1 SGHDT and CDR2 YYEEEE. The DNA of the CDR3 is TGTGCCAGCAGCTGGCAGGACGGATCCTACGAGCAGTACTTC. Its protein is CASSWQDGSYEQYF.

Written as DNA, the CDR3 is TGTGCCAGCAGCGGATTGACAGGGAACTATGGCTACACCTTC. Amino acid sequence: CASSGLTGNYGYTF. This chain links TRBV9 with TRBJ1-2; 7 nucleotides line up with TRBD1. Germline lookup yields CDR1 SGDLS and CDR2 YYNGEE. This CDR3 contains 14 residues. Trimming cost V 3 bases and J 2 bases; bases outside gene matches: 4.

The chain carries TRBV30 and TRBJ1-1; D remains ambiguous. V was clipped by 2 bases and J by 0 bases, with 10 bases between them. CDR1 GTSNPN and CDR2 SVGIG come from the germline V gene (reference sequence). CDR3 size: 14 residues. CDR3: CAWSPTVMNTEAFF. For the CDR3, the DNA is TGTGCCTGGAGTCCGACTGTCATGAACACTGAAGCTTTCTTT. Variable domain in full (rest from reference TRBV30 and TRBJ1-1): SQTIHQWPATLVQPVGSPLSLECTVEGTSNPNLYWYRQAAGRGLQLLFYSVGIGQISSEVPQNLSASRPQDRQFILSSKKLLLSDSGFYLCAWSPTVMNTEAFFGQGTRLTVV.

The CDR3 loop is CASSLVGQGIGTDTQYF. CDR3 DNA: TGCGCCAGCAGCTTGGTTGGACAGGGGATTGGCACAGATACGCAGTATTTT. The chain recombines TRBV5-1 with TRBJ2-3, with 9 bases aligning to TRBD1. In germline, CDR1 is SGHRS, CDR2 YFSETQ. The length of the CDR3 is 17 residues. V was clipped by 0 bases and J by 1 base; unmatched bases: 6.

J is TRBJ2-4 and V is TRBV7-2; 9 bases align to TRBD2. Trimming cost V 5 bases and J 1 base; bases outside gene matches: 15. Germline CDR1 is SGHTA and CDR2 is FQGNSA. The length of the CDR3 is 19 residues. The CDR3 is CASSQDHIAGVRAKNIQYF. CDR3 sequence (DNA): TGTGCCAGCAGCCAAGACCATATAGCGGGGGTGCGGGCCAAAAACATTCAGTACTTC.

The sample holds a few counts of this clone. V is TRBV6-6 and J is TRBJ2-2; D gene uncertain. Germline V gene sequence: CDR1 MNHNY, CDR2 SVGAGI (reference sequence). CDR3 size: 12 residues. Trimming left V 4 bases short and J 6 bases short, with 6 bases between. CDR3 DNA: TGTGCCAGCAGTTCTCCGGCCGGGGAGCTGTTTTTT. This gives the protein CASSSPAGELFF.

The genes are TRBV30 and TRBJ1-2, with a possible D match to TRBD1 (5 bases). V shed 2 bases and J shed 7 bases, with 17 bases lying between them. CDR1 is GTSNPN, CDR2 SVGIG, per germline (reference sequence). This CDR3 is 14 amino acids long. In DNA, the CDR3 is TGTGCCTGGAGTCGCCAGGGATATTCGAGTGGCTACACCTTC. Residues: CAWSRQGYSSGYTF.

The rearrangement uses TRBV30 and TRBJ1-6; D is uncertain. There are 13 residues in the CDR3. Germline loops: CDR1 GTSNPN, CDR2 SVGIG (reference sequence). The ends were cut back, 0 bases at V and 6 bases at J, with 6 bases in the middle. CDR3 sequence reads: CAWSVSVNSPLHF. Here the CDR3 DNA reads TGTGCCTGGAGTGTAAGCGTTAATTCACCCCTCCACTTT.

This clone was observed once. The chain uses TRBV30 and TRBJ1-2; no definite D call. The germline V and J ends were trimmed by 1 base and 7 bases, with 13 bases remaining between them. Germline-derived CDR1 and CDR2 are GTSNPN and SVGIG (reference sequence). The CDR3 consists of 13 residues. The CDR3 is CAWSAPREGGYTF. In DNA, the CDR3 is TGTGCCTGGAGTGCTCCCCGGGAGGGTGGCTACACCTTC.